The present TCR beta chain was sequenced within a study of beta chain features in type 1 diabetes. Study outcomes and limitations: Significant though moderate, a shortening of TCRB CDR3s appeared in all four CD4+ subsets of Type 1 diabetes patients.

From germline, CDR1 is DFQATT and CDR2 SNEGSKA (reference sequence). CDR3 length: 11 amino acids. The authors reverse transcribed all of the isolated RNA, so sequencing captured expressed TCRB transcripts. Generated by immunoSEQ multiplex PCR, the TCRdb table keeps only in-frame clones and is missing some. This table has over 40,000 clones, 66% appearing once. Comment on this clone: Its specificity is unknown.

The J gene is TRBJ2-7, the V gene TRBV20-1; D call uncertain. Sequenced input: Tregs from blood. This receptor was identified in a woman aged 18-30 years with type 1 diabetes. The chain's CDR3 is CRGVRGNEQYF. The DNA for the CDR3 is TGCCGAGGAGTACGAGGAAACGAGCAGTACTTC.